Presented here are 16 T cell receptor beta chains from one specimen sequenced in a study of shared clonotypes between healthy human individuals. Profiled with immunoSEQ multiplex PCR; TCRdb holds only in-frame clones, not every one. The sample yields hundreds of thousands of clones, around 70% seen once. Material for sequencing was memory CD4+ T cells sorted from blood. Described subset: CD45RA-negative fraction. Source of these receptors: a man aged 25-45 years in good health.

This clone was found a few times. The chain combines TRBV28 with TRBJ1-2, with D tentatively TRBD1 (5 bases). The CDR3 length is 11 residues. The V end was cut by 10 bases, the J end by 2 bases, with 8 bases between. Germline V gene sequence: CDR1 MDHEN, CDR2 SYDVKM. The CDR3 region has the DNA TGTGCCACCGGGACCAACTATGGCTACACCTTC. Translating gives CATGTNYGYTF.

This clone was detected a few times. This chain links TRBV7-9 with TRBJ2-7; 9 bases align to TRBD1. This CDR3 region has 14 residues. J was trimmed by 5 bases and V by 3 bases; bases with no gene match: 5. CDR1 and CDR2 from the germline V gene are SEHNR and FQNEAQ (reference sequence). The CDR3 spells CASSFGQGFNEQYF. CDR3 bases: TGTGCCAGCAGCTTTGGACAGGGGTTTAACGAGCAGTACTTC.

The J gene is TRBJ2-7, the V gene TRBV28; D unresolved. Looked up from germline, CDR1 is MDHEN and CDR2 is SYDVKM. Trimming left V 5 bases short and J 2 bases short, with 4 bases between. The CDR3 length is 11 residues. CDR3 in amino acids: CASSTAYEQYF. In DNA, the CDR3 is TGTGCCAGCAGTACCGCCTACGAGCAGTACTTC.

This chain links TRBV12-5 with TRBJ1-1, with 8 nucleotides matching TRBD1. CDR3 length: 16 amino acids. Germline V gene data show CDR1 as LGHNT and CDR2 as FRNRAP. V trimming: 6 bases; J trimming: 1 base; junction bases outside the gene matches: 10. The CDR3 sequence is CASGLIPGTGNTEAFF. The CDR3 region has the DNA TGTGCTAGTGGACTAATTCCCGGGACAGGGAACACTGAAGCTTTCTTT.

The rearrangement links TRBV28 to TRBJ1-2; 7 nucleotides agree with TRBD1. The germline V gene has CDR1 MDHEN and CDR2 SYDVKM. V shed 3 bases, J shed 8 bases, and the junction held 9 bases outside the gene matches. This CDR3 has 14 amino acids. CDR3 region: CASSFTGALLGYTF. In DNA form, the CDR3 reads TGTGCCAGCAGTTTTACAGGGGCCCTATTAGGCTACACCTTC.

The chain links TRBV28 to TRBJ2-3, with D perhaps matching TRBD2 (6 bases). The CDR3 extends over 15 amino acids. Trimming left V 2 bases short and J 2 bases short, with 11 bases between. The germline V gene encodes CDR1 MDHEN and CDR2 SYDVKM. The CDR3 region has the DNA TGTGCCAGCAGTTTAATGGGACTCAACACAGATACGCAGTATTTT. It is translated as CASSLMGLNTDTQYF.

The chain joins TRBV5-1 to TRBJ1-4; D not resolved. There are 15 residues in the CDR3. CDR1 and CDR2 (germline): SGHRS, YFSETQ. The V gene lost 0 bases and the J gene lost 0 bases, with 6 bases spanning the gap. The CDR3 here is CASSLGRATNEKLFF. The CDR3 coding sequence is TGCGCCAGCAGCTTGGGGCGTGCAACTAATGAAAAACTGTTTTTT.

With respect to this clone: A much more abundant neighbour one base away suggests this may be a read error. The chain employs TRBV7-8 and TRBJ1-2; 8 nucleotides line up with TRBD1. The CDR3 has 13 amino acids. The germline gives CDR1 SGHVS, CDR2 FQNEAQ. V was pared by 4 bases and J by 4 bases, with 2 bases of the junction left unmatched. The CDR3 sequence is CASSSDRGYGYTF. CDR3 DNA: TGTGCCAGCAGCTCAGACAGGGGCTATGGCTACACCTTC.

V gene TRBV6-5 combines with J gene TRBJ1-1; weak D call: TRBD1 (5 bases). V lost 6 bases and J lost 1, with 15 bases in between. CDR3 size: 15 residues. CDR1 and CDR2 from the germline V gene are MNHEY and SVGAGI. The CDR3 bases are TGTGCCAGCAGCCCGTTGGGGGAGCCGAACACTGAAGCTTTCTTT. This encodes CASSPLGEPNTEAFF.

A note on this clone: A much larger clone lies a single base off, so this may be a read error. The rearrangement links TRBV6-9 to TRBJ2-2, with D unresolved. Between the trimmed V and J ends, which lost 3 bases and 3 bases, there was a span of 5 bases. Germline lookup yields CDR1 MNHGY and CDR2 SVAAGI. There are 13 residues in the CDR3. CDR3 region: CASSYQDTGELFF. The CDR3 DNA reads as TGTGCCAGCAGTTACCAGGACACCGGGGAGCTGTTTTTT.

The V and J genes are TRBV28 and TRBJ2-1; TRBD2 might be the D (6 bases). Germline V lookup: CDR1 MDHEN, CDR2 SYDVKM. The V gene lost 4 bases and the J gene lost 0 bases, with 16 bases spanning the gap. The CDR3 runs to 17 residues. This CDR3 is CASSSPLGGSSYNEQFF. CDR3 bases: TGTGCCAGCAGTTCCCCGCTTGGAGGGAGCTCCTACAATGAGCAGTTCTTC.

CDR3 loop: CASSLGLAAYQETQYF. The CDR3 DNA is TGTGCCAGCAGCTTAGGACTAGCGGCCTACCAAGAGACCCAGTACTTC. The rearrangement uses TRBV7-2 and TRBJ2-5; 9 bases match TRBD2. Looked up from germline, CDR1 is SGHTA and CDR2 is FQGNSA. The CDR3 extends over 16 amino acids. V was pared by 1 base and J by 0 bases, with 3 bases of the junction left unmatched. Looking up the rest from reference TRBV7-2 and TRBJ2-5 gives the full variable domain: GAGVSQSPSNKVTEKGKDVELRCDPISGHTALYWYRQSLGQGLEFLIYFQGNSAPDKSGLPSDRFSAERTGGSVSTLTIQRTQQEDSAVYLCASSLGLAAYQETQYFGPGTRLLVL.

The sample holds a few counts of this clone. The V call is TRBV29-1, the J call TRBJ1-5; possibly TRBD1 for D (5 bases). The V gene's germline CDR1 is SQVTM and CDR2 ANQGSEA. V was shortened by 0 bases and J by 6 bases, with 9 bases between the two germline ends. CDR3 size: 13 residues. The CDR3: CSVEETESQPQHF. The CDR3 DNA reads TGCAGCGTTGAAGAGACAGAGAGTCAGCCCCAGCATTTT. The full variable domain, in which reference TRBV29-1 and TRBJ1-5 provide the parts outside the CDR3, is SAVISQKPSRDICQRGTSLTIQCQVDSQVTMMFWYRQQPGQSLTLIATANQGSEATYESGFVIDKFPISRPNLTFSTLTVSNMSPEDSSIYLCSVEETESQPQHFGDGTRLSIL.

Here the CDR3 DNA reads TGTGCCAGCAGTTTGAAAGGGACAGATACGCAGTATTTT. It codes for CASSLKGTDTQYF. The V call is TRBV27, the J call TRBJ2-3; D is uncertain. CDR1 and CDR2 from the germline V gene are MNHEY and SMNVEV (reference sequence). There are 13 residues in the CDR3. Trimming cost V 3 bases and J 3 bases, with 7 bases left between them.

V and J are TRBV11-2 and TRBJ2-7, with 9 bases aligning to TRBD2. The J segment lost 5 bases and the V segment lost 5 bases, leaving 13 bases of the junction unmatched. Germline values: CDR1 SGHAT, CDR2 FQNNGV. This CDR3 spans 16 amino acids. The CDR3 sequence: CASSPRVAGVSHEQYF. The CDR3 nucleotides read TGTGCCAGCAGCCCTAGGGTAGCGGGAGTATCCCACGAGCAGTACTTC.

V and J are TRBV14 and TRBJ1-1; D not resolved. From germline, CDR1 is SGHDN and CDR2 FVKESK. The V end was cut by 4 bases, the J end by 1 base, with 7 bases between. The CDR3 spans 13 residues. CDR3 DNA: TGTGCCAGCAGCCGTCGACAGAACACTGAAGCTTTCTTT. It codes for CASSRRQNTEAFF.